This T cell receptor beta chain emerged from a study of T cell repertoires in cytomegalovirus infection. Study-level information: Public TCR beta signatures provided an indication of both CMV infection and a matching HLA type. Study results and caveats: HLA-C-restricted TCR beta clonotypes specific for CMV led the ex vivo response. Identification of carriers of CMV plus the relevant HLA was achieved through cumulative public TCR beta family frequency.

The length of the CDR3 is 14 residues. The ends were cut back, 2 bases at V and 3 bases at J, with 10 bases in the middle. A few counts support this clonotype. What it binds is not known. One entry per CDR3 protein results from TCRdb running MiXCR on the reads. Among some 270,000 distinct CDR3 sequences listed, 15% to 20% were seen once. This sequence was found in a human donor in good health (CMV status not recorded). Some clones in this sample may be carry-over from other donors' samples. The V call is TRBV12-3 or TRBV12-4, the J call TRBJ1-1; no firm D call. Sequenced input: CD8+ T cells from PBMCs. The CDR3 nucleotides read TGTGCCAGCAGTTTAAACAGCGTTCACACTGAAGCTTTCTTT. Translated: CASSLNSVHTEAFF.